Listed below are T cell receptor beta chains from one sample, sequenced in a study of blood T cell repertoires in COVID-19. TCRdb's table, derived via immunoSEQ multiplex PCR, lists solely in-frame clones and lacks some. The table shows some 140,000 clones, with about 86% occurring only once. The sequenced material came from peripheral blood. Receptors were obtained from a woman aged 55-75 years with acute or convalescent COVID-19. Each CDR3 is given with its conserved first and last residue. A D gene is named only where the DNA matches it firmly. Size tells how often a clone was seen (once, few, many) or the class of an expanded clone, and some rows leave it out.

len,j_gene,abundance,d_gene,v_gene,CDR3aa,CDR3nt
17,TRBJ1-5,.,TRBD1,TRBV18,CASSPGGQANSNQPQHF,TGTGCCAGCTCACCAGGGGGACAGGCGAATAGCAATCAGCCCCAGCATTTT
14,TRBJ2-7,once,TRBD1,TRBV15,CATSRDQGEYEQYF,TGTGCCACCAGCAGAGACCAGGGGGAATACGAGCAGTACTTC
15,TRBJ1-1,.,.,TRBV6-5,CASSLTGQKNTEAFF,TGTGCCAGCAGCTTGACGGGACAAAAGAACACTGAAGCTTTCTTT
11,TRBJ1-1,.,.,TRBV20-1,CSARDRTEAFF,TGCAGTGCTAGAGATCGGACTGAAGCTTTCTTT
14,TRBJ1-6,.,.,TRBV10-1,CASSEGQPGSPLHF,TGCGCCAGCAGTGAGGGTCAGCCAGGCTCACCCCTCCACTTT
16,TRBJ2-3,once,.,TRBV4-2,CASSDRLLTSTDTQYF,TGTGCCAGCAGCGATCGACTTCTAACATCCACAGATACGCAGTATTTT
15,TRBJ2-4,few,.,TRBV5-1,CASSLEAGAINIQYF,TGCGCCAGCAGCTTGGAGGCGGGGGCCATAAACATTCAGTACTTC
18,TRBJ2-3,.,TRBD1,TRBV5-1,CASSSSTGAGFRTDTQYF,TGCGCCAGCAGCTCTAGTACAGGGGCCGGTTTTAGGACAGATACGCAGTATTTT
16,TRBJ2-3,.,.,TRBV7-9,CASSLWAGQSTDTQYF,TGTGCCAGCAGCTTATGGGCCGGACAGAGCACAGATACGCAGTATTTT
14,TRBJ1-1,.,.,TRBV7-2,CASSLRGTYTEAFF,TGTGCCAGCAGCTTGCGGGGCACATACACTGAAGCTTTCTTT
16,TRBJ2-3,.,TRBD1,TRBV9,CASSRAYRGGTDTQYF,TGTGCCAGCAGCCGCGCCTACAGGGGAGGCACAGATACGCAGTATTTT
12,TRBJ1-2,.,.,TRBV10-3,CAISDSQGGYTF,TGTGCCATCAGTGACAGCCAGGGAGGCTACACCTTC
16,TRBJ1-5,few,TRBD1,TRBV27,CASSFSTGGFGQPQHF,TGTGCCAGCAGTTTTTCTACAGGGGGCTTTGGTCAGCCCCAGCATTTT
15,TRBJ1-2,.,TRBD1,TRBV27,CASSPKPGQGYGYTF,TGTGCCAGCAGCCCGAAGCCGGGACAGGGCTATGGCTACACCTTC
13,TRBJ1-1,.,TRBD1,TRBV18,CASSKDRDTEAFF,TGTGCCAGCTCTAAAGACAGGGACACTGAAGCTTTCTTT
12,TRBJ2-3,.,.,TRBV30,CAWTRLADTQYF,TGTGCCTGGACCCGACTCGCAGATACGCAGTATTTT
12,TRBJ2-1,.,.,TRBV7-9,CASSFYYNEQFF,TGTGCCAGCAGCTTCTATTACAATGAGCAGTTCTTC
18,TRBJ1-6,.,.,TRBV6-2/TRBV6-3,CASSYSPQGGPASSPLHF,TGTGCCAGCAGTTATTCCCCCCAGGGTGGTCCTGCGAGTTCACCCCTCCACTTT
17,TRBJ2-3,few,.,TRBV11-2,CASSLGASAASTDTQYF,TGTGCCAGCAGCTTAGGTGCTAGCGCTGCTAGCACAGATACGCAGTATTTT
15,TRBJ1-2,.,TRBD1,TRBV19,CASSIGGTGLAGYTF,TGTGCCAGTAGTATCGGCGGGACAGGGCTGGCTGGCTACACCTTC
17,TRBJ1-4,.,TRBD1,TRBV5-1,CASSPGTGLGGNEKLFF,TGCGCCAGCAGCCCCGGGACAGGTCTAGGGGGAAATGAAAAACTGTTTTTT
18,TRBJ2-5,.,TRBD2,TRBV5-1,CASSKGGRGGRSGETQYF,TGCGCCAGCAGCAAAGGAGGGCGGGGGGGCCGGTCTGGAGAGACCCAGTACTTC
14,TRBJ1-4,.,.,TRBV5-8,CASSFDSTNEKLFF,TGTGCCAGCAGCTTCGACAGCACAAATGAAAAACTGTTTTTT
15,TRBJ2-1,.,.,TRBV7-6,CASSLRGSSYNEQFF,TGTGCCAGCAGCTTAAGAGGGAGCTCCTACAATGAGCAGTTCTTC
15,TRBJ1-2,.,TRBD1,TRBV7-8,CASSLDSDRGTGYTF,TGTGCCAGCAGCTTAGATTCGGACAGGGGTACCGGCTACACCTTC
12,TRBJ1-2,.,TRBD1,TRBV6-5,CASSLDRGGYTF,TGTGCCAGCAGCCTCGACAGGGGCGGCTACACCTTC
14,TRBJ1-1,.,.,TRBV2,CASREQYMNTEAFF,TGTGCCAGCAGAGAACAGTACATGAACACTGAAGCTTTCTTT
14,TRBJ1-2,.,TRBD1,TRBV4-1,CASSPDRSNYGYTF,TGCGCCAGCAGCCCGGACAGGAGTAACTATGGCTACACCTTC
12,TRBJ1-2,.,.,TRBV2,CASTAEGVGYTF,TGTGCCAGCACCGCCGAGGGGGTTGGCTACACCTTC
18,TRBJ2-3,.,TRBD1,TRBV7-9,CASSLRGQGVSYGDTQYF,TGTGCCAGCAGCTTACGGGGACAGGGGGTCAGTTATGGGGATACGCAGTATTTT
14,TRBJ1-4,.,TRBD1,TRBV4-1,CASSPGQGEEKLFF,TGCGCCAGCAGCCCTGGACAGGGTGAAGAAAAACTGTTTTTT
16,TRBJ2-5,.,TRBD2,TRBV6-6,CASSHIRGGPWETQYF,TGTGCCAGCAGTCATATCCGGGGGGGGCCATGGGAGACCCAGTACTTC
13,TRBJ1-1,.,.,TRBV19,CASSIQGNTEAFF,TGTGCCAGTAGTATACAGGGTAACACTGAAGCTTTCTTT
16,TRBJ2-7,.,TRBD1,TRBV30,CAWRRGASGGWYEQYF,TGTGCCTGGAGACGTGGGGCGTCAGGGGGCTGGTACGAGCAGTACTTC
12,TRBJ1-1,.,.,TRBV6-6,CAIKEGNTEAFF,TGTGCCATCAAGGAGGGGAACACTGAAGCTTTCTTT
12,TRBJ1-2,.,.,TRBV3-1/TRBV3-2,CASSQARGPGTF,TGTGCCAGCAGCCAAGCTCGCGGTCCGGGCACCTTC
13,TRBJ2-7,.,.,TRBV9,CASSLGPGFEQYF,TGTGCCAGCAGCTTGGGCCCCGGTTTCGAGCAGTACTTC